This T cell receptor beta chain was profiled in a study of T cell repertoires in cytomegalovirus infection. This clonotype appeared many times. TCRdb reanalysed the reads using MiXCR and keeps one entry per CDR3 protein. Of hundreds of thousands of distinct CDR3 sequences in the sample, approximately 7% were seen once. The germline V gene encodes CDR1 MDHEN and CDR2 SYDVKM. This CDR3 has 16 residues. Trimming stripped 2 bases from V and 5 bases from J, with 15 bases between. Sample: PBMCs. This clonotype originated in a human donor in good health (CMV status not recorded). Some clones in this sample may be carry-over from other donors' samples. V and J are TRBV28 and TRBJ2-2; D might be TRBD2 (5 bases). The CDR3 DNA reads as TGTGCCAGCAGTTTAGGCACGGGCCGGGAAACCGGGGAGCTGTTTTTT. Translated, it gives CASSLGTGRETGELFF. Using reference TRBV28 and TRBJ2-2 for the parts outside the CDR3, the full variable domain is DVKVTQSSRYLVKRTGEKVFLECVQDMDHENMFWYRQDPGLGLRLIYFSYDVKMKEKGDIPEGYSVSREKKERFSLILESASTNQTSMYLCASSLGTGRETGELFFGEGSRLTVL.